These 6 T cell receptor beta chains were sequenced from one sample in a study of T cell responses to AZD1222 COVID-19 vaccine. Generated by immunoSEQ multiplex PCR, the TCRdb table keeps only in-frame clones and is missing some. The table shows some 150,000 clones, with about 91% occurring only once. The sequencing here drew on peripheral blood, taken on day 0 of MenACWY control vaccination. Receptors were obtained from an adult in good health.

The chain carries TRBV6-2 or TRBV6-3 and TRBJ1-3; 7 nucleotides agree with TRBD1. Germline V CDR1 and CDR2: MNHEY, SVGEGT. The CDR3 runs 17 residues. V was pared by 2 bases and J by 4 bases, with 11 bases of the junction left unmatched. The CDR3: CASSYPRGGSKGNTIYF. CDR3 coding DNA: TGTGCCAGCAGTTACCCCAGGGGGGGCTCTAAAGGAAACACCATATATTTT.

The chain is built from TRBV24-1 and TRBJ1-4, with a possible D match to TRBD1 (5 bases). The CDR3 sequence is 16 residues long. V dropped 2 bases and J dropped 7 bases, with 16 bases sitting between them. The germline CDR1 and CDR2 sequences are KGHDR and SFDVKD. The chain's CDR3 is CATSDWGGEGSEKLFF. The CDR3 DNA reads TGTGCCACCAGTGATTGGGGGGGAGAGGGGAGTGAAAAACTGTTTTTT.

The chain joins TRBV10-3 to TRBJ2-1, with TRBD2 identical over 9 bases. V lost 4 bases and J lost 10; bases outside the gene matches: 11. The length of the CDR3 is 15 residues. In germline, CDR1 is ENHRY, CDR2 SYGVKD. The CDR3 here is CAISGSGTSLGEQFF. Here the CDR3 DNA reads TGTGCCATCAGTGGTTCCGGGACTAGCCTAGGGGAGCAGTTCTTC.

The chain has TRBV6-2 or TRBV6-3 and TRBJ1-5, with D unresolved. The V gene lost 6 bases and the J gene lost 7 bases, with 16 bases spanning the gap. The germline V gene encodes CDR1 MNHEY and CDR2 SVGEGT. The CDR3 covers 14 residues. Here the CDR3 DNA reads TGTGCCAGCAGCCCCCGCTTGGACGGACAGCCCCAGCATTTT. It specifies CASSPRLDGQPQHF.

The chain uses TRBV6-5 and TRBJ1-3, with 7 bases that match TRBD1. V lost 0 bases to trimming and J lost 3 bases; unmatched junction nucleotides: 5. The CDR3 is 16 residues long. Looked up from germline, CDR1 is MNHEY and CDR2 is SVGAGI. CDR3 amino acids: CASSYSAGQHGNTIYF. Written as DNA, the CDR3 is TGTGCCAGCAGTTACTCCGCGGGACAGCATGGAAACACCATATATTTT.

The chain employs TRBV19 and TRBJ2-5, with TRBD1 as a possible D gene (6 bases). There are 14 residues in the CDR3. V lost 4 bases and J lost 4, with 13 bases in between. CDR1 LNHDA and CDR2 SQIVND come from the germline V gene (reference sequence). CDR3 sequence: CASSNRDKGETQYF. The CDR3, as DNA: TGTGCCAGTAGTAACCGGGACAAGGGAGAGACCCAGTACTTC.